Listed below are T cell receptor beta chains from one sample, sequenced in a study of cytomegalovirus exposure and HLA in healthy donors. Clones were sequenced by immunoSEQ multiplex PCR, and TCRdb holds only the in-frame ones, with some missing. The profile shows about 170,000 clones, about 62% of them singletons. Sample: PBMCs. Receptors originate from a man aged 40-50 years in good health and CMV-seronegative. Both conserved end residues are part of each CDR3. The D gene is left open where the match is weak. Not every row has a clone size; where given, it reads once, few, many or a size class.

abundance: -
d_gene: -
j_gene: TRBJ2-7
v_gene: TRBV11-2
CDR3nt: TGTGCCAGCAGCTCCAGCTCCTACGAGCAGTACTTC
CDR3aa: CASSSSSYEQYF

abundance: -
d_gene: TRBD2
j_gene: TRBJ2-7
v_gene: TRBV7-9
CDR3nt: TGTGCCAGCAGCTATCCCGGGGCGGGGGTCTACGAGCAGTACTTC
CDR3aa: CASSYPGAGVYEQYF

abundance: -
d_gene: -
j_gene: TRBJ1-1
v_gene: TRBV11-2
CDR3nt: TGTGCCAGCAGCTTCGAGAGTGACACTGAAGCTTTCTTT
CDR3aa: CASSFESDTEAFF

abundance: -
d_gene: -
j_gene: TRBJ2-5
v_gene: TRBV11-3
CDR3nt: TGTGCCAGCAGCCCGGGGTCCTACGAGACCCAGTACTTC
CDR3aa: CASSPGSYETQYF

abundance: -
d_gene: TRBD1
j_gene: TRBJ2-1
v_gene: TRBV6-5
CDR3nt: TGTGCCAGCACGCCCGGGACAGGTACCTACAATGAGCAGTTCTTC
CDR3aa: CASTPGTGTYNEQFF

abundance: -
d_gene: TRBD2
j_gene: TRBJ2-1
v_gene: TRBV6-1
CDR3nt: TGTGCCAGCAGTGTTAGCGGCAGCGGGGTCTCCTACAATGAGCAGTTCTTC
CDR3aa: CASSVSGSGVSYNEQFF

abundance: few
d_gene: TRBD2
j_gene: TRBJ2-5
v_gene: TRBV7-2
CDR3nt: TGTGCCAGCAGCTTAGATCGGCGGGGGGGCAGAGAGACCCAGTACTTC
CDR3aa: CASSLDRRGGRETQYF

abundance: -
d_gene: -
j_gene: TRBJ2-7
v_gene: TRBV7-3
CDR3nt: TGTGCCAGCAGCTGCCGCAGCCGGGGGCTCCGGCTAGCGGTCTACGAGCAGTACTTC
CDR3aa: CASSCRSRGLRLAVYEQYF

abundance: -
d_gene: TRBD1
j_gene: TRBJ1-1
v_gene: TRBV19
CDR3nt: TGTGCCACTAGAGACAGGGGGCAAGTAAACACTGAAGCTTTCTTT
CDR3aa: CATRDRGQVNTEAFF

abundance: few
d_gene: TRBD2
j_gene: TRBJ2-1
v_gene: TRBV5-1
CDR3nt: TGCGCCAGCAGCTCCGGGACTAGTATAAATGAGCAGTTCTTC
CDR3aa: CASSSGTSINEQFF

abundance: -
d_gene: TRBD1
j_gene: TRBJ2-2
v_gene: TRBV7-9
CDR3nt: TGTGCCAGCAGCCCCTCGACAGGGCCCACCGGGGAGCTGTTTTTT
CDR3aa: CASSPSTGPTGELFF

abundance: -
d_gene: TRBD2
j_gene: TRBJ2-1
v_gene: TRBV10-3
CDR3nt: TGTGCCATCAGTGACGGGGCGGGAGGGACGGATGAGCAGTTCTTC
CDR3aa: CAISDGAGGTDEQFF

abundance: -
d_gene: TRBD1
j_gene: TRBJ2-7
v_gene: TRBV23-1
CDR3nt: TGCGCCAGCAGTCAAGGGTGGGACAGGGACTCCTACGAGCAGTACTTC
CDR3aa: CASSQGWDRDSYEQYF

abundance: few
d_gene: TRBD1
j_gene: TRBJ2-7
v_gene: TRBV27
CDR3nt: TGTGCCAGCGGAGTTATGGGACAGAGCTCCTACGAGCAGTACTTC
CDR3aa: CASGVMGQSSYEQYF

abundance: few
d_gene: -
j_gene: TRBJ2-3
v_gene: TRBV9
CDR3nt: TGTGCCAGCAGCGTAGCTTTGAGCTTACGAGCAGATACGCAGTATTTT
CDR3aa: CASSVALSLRADTQYF

abundance: -
d_gene: TRBD2
j_gene: TRBJ2-7
v_gene: TRBV6-5
CDR3nt: TGTGCCAGCAGTCTTCCGGGAGGGGCCTCCTACGAGCAGTACTTC
CDR3aa: CASSLPGGASYEQYF

abundance: -
d_gene: -
j_gene: TRBJ2-4
v_gene: TRBV6-5
CDR3nt: TGTGCCAGCAGCCAGACAGGGGAGGGTAGGAACATTCAGTACTTC
CDR3aa: CASSQTGEGRNIQYF

abundance: few
d_gene: TRBD1
j_gene: TRBJ2-5
v_gene: TRBV14
CDR3nt: TGTGCCAGCAGCCATCGGACAGGAACTCAAGAGACCCAGTACTTC
CDR3aa: CASSHRTGTQETQYF

abundance: -
d_gene: -
j_gene: TRBJ2-1
v_gene: TRBV6-5
CDR3nt: TGTGCCAGCAGTTCTCAGGGATACAATGAGCAGTTCTTC
CDR3aa: CASSSQGYNEQFF

abundance: -
d_gene: TRBD2
j_gene: TRBJ2-7
v_gene: TRBV2
CDR3nt: TGTGCCAGCAGTCTTAGCGGGATAAGGCCCGGTGGCGAGCAGTACTTC
CDR3aa: CASSLSGIRPGGEQYF

abundance: -
d_gene: -
j_gene: TRBJ2-5
v_gene: TRBV7-9
CDR3nt: TGTGCCAGCAGCTTAGCGGGAGGAAGATCCCAAGAGACCCAGTACTTC
CDR3aa: CASSLAGGRSQETQYF

abundance: -
d_gene: TRBD1
j_gene: TRBJ2-2
v_gene: TRBV7-2
CDR3nt: TGTGCCAGCAGCTCCAGACAGGGGACGTTGTTTTTT
CDR3aa: CASSSRQGTLFF

abundance: once
d_gene: TRBD1
j_gene: TRBJ1-1
v_gene: TRBV19
CDR3nt: TGTGCCAGTAGTATTCGATTGACAGGGGGTAAGGCTGAAGCTTTCTTT
CDR3aa: CASSIRLTGGKAEAFF

abundance: -
d_gene: TRBD1
j_gene: TRBJ2-1
v_gene: TRBV28
CDR3nt: TGTGCCAGCAGAACGGACAGGGCGAGACAAATCTCAGGTTACAATGAGCAGTTCTTC
CDR3aa: CASRTDRARQISGYNEQFF

abundance: -
d_gene: TRBD1
j_gene: TRBJ1-5
v_gene: TRBV6-5
CDR3nt: TGTGCCAGCAGTTCCTCCTGGGGACAGGGAAATCAGCCCCAGCATTTT
CDR3aa: CASSSSWGQGNQPQHF

abundance: -
d_gene: TRBD1
j_gene: TRBJ2-1
v_gene: TRBV10-2
CDR3nt: TGCGCCAGCGGTGGACAGGGGAACAATGAGCAGTTCTTC
CDR3aa: CASGGQGNNEQFF

abundance: -
d_gene: -
j_gene: TRBJ2-3
v_gene: TRBV27
CDR3nt: TGTGCCAGCAGTTCTATCACAGATACGCAGTATTTT
CDR3aa: CASSSITDTQYF

abundance: few
d_gene: -
j_gene: TRBJ1-1
v_gene: TRBV5-1
CDR3nt: TGCGCCAGCAGCTTTCCAGTCACGGGGGGAACTGAAGCTTTCTTT
CDR3aa: CASSFPVTGGTEAFF

abundance: few
d_gene: -
j_gene: TRBJ2-1
v_gene: TRBV29-1
CDR3nt: TGCAGCGTTGAAGGACGGGGATTATACAATGAGCAGTTCTTC
CDR3aa: CSVEGRGLYNEQFF

abundance: -
d_gene: -
j_gene: TRBJ2-3
v_gene: TRBV9
CDR3nt: TGTGCCAGCAGCGATAGTAGGTTGGCAGGTCCTACAGATACGCAGTATTTT
CDR3aa: CASSDSRLAGPTDTQYF

abundance: -
d_gene: -
j_gene: TRBJ2-7
v_gene: TRBV7-2
CDR3nt: TGTGCCAGCACCCCGACTAGACGGCAGGCCTACGAGCAGTACTTC
CDR3aa: CASTPTRRQAYEQYF

abundance: -
d_gene: TRBD2
j_gene: TRBJ2-5
v_gene: TRBV5-6
CDR3nt: TGTGCCAGCAGCTTGTTACCTAGCGGGGGGTCCAGGGAGACCCAGTACTTC
CDR3aa: CASSLLPSGGSRETQYF

abundance: -
d_gene: -
j_gene: TRBJ1-5
v_gene: TRBV19
CDR3nt: TGTGCCAGTAGAAGCCAATATACAGGGTTCAATCAGCCCCAGCATTTT
CDR3aa: CASRSQYTGFNQPQHF

abundance: few
d_gene: -
j_gene: TRBJ2-1
v_gene: TRBV4-3
CDR3nt: TGCGCCAGCAGCCAAGATGCCGCAACTTTAGAGCAGTTCTTC
CDR3aa: CASSQDAATLEQFF

abundance: once
d_gene: -
j_gene: TRBJ2-7
v_gene: TRBV23-1
CDR3nt: TGCGCCAGCAGTTCGAACAGGTGTTCCTACGAGCAGTACTTC
CDR3aa: CASSSNRCSYEQYF

abundance: once
d_gene: -
j_gene: TRBJ2-7
v_gene: TRBV11-2
CDR3nt: TGTGCCAGCAGCCTCTTAGCCGAGCAGTACTTC
CDR3aa: CASSLLAEQYF

abundance: -
d_gene: TRBD2
j_gene: TRBJ2-3
v_gene: TRBV5-1
CDR3nt: TGCGCCAGCAGCTTTGCAGCGGGATCCACAGATACGCAGTATTTT
CDR3aa: CASSFAAGSTDTQYF

abundance: -
d_gene: -
j_gene: TRBJ2-3
v_gene: TRBV19
CDR3nt: TGTGCCAGTAGTATAGATGGGTGGCGGAGCACAGATACGCAGTATTTT
CDR3aa: CASSIDGWRSTDTQYF

abundance: -
d_gene: TRBD1
j_gene: TRBJ1-1
v_gene: TRBV19
CDR3nt: TGTGCCAGTAGTACGACAGGGAAAACTGAAGCTTTCTTT
CDR3aa: CASSTTGKTEAFF

abundance: few
d_gene: -
j_gene: TRBJ2-2
v_gene: TRBV9
CDR3nt: TGTGCCAGCAGCGTATTCAGACAGGCAATGAACACCGGGGAGCTGTTTTTT
CDR3aa: CASSVFRQAMNTGELFF

abundance: few
d_gene: -
j_gene: TRBJ2-1
v_gene: TRBV30
CDR3nt: TGTGCCTGGATTAGGGGGTTTGAGCAGTTCTTC
CDR3aa: CAWIRGFEQFF

abundance: -
d_gene: TRBD1
j_gene: TRBJ1-5
v_gene: TRBV5-1
CDR3nt: TGCGCCAGCAGCCTGGGACAGTTTGATCAGCCCCAGCATTTT
CDR3aa: CASSLGQFDQPQHF

abundance: -
d_gene: -
j_gene: TRBJ1-2
v_gene: TRBV5-6
CDR3nt: TGTGCCAGCAGCTGGCGTGCGGGGGATTCCTATGGCTACACCTTC
CDR3aa: CASSWRAGDSYGYTF

abundance: once
d_gene: -
j_gene: TRBJ2-3
v_gene: TRBV5-5
CDR3nt: TGTGCCAGCAGCTCCGGGACACCCACAGATACGCAGTATTTT
CDR3aa: CASSSGTPTDTQYF

abundance: -
d_gene: TRBD1
j_gene: TRBJ1-4
v_gene: TRBV5-1
CDR3nt: TGCGCCAGCAGCTTGCAGGGGGGTGCAACTAATGAAAAACTGTTTTTT
CDR3aa: CASSLQGGATNEKLFF

abundance: -
d_gene: TRBD2
j_gene: TRBJ2-1
v_gene: TRBV4-3
CDR3nt: TGCGCCAGCAGCCAAGATCGAGCGGGAGGGGTCCACAATGAGCAGTTCTTC
CDR3aa: CASSQDRAGGVHNEQFF

abundance: -
d_gene: TRBD1
j_gene: TRBJ2-7
v_gene: TRBV7-8
CDR3nt: TGTGCCAGCAGCCAGGGACAGCTCGAGCAGTACTTC
CDR3aa: CASSQGQLEQYF

abundance: -
d_gene: TRBD2
j_gene: TRBJ2-3
v_gene: TRBV7-8
CDR3nt: TGTGCCAGCAGCGTAGCTCGACTAGCGGGAGGGCCGGGGACAGATACGCAGTATTTT
CDR3aa: CASSVARLAGGPGTDTQYF

abundance: -
d_gene: -
j_gene: TRBJ1-2
v_gene: TRBV19
CDR3nt: TGTGCCAGTAGTATTTCCCTCTCTGCCAGGGGCGGCTACACCTTC
CDR3aa: CASSISLSARGGYTF

abundance: few
d_gene: TRBD1
j_gene: TRBJ1-2
v_gene: TRBV5-1
CDR3nt: TGCGCCAGCAGCGGCGGGACAGGGGAAGGCTATGGCTACACCTTC
CDR3aa: CASSGGTGEGYGYTF